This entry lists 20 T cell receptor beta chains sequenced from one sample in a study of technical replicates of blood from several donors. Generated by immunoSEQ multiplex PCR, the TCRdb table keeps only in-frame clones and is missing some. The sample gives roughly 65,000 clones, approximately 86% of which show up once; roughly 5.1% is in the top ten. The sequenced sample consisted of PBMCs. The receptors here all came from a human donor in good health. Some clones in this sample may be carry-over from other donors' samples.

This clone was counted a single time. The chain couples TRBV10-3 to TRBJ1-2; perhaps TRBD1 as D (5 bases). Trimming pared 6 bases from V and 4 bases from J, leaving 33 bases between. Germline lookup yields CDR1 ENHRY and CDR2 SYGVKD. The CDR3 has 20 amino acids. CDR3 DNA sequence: TGTGCCATCAGCGATGGGAAGGGAGGCTTTGGACAAAAGAATTTCTATGGCTACACCTTC. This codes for CAISDGKGGFGQKNFYGYTF.

CDR3 in amino acids: CASSLAGTGSASPLHF. In DNA form, the CDR3 reads TGTGCCAGCAGCTTAGCGGGGACAGGGTCCGCTTCACCCCTCCACTTT. The rearrangement joins TRBV7-2 to TRBJ1-6; TRBD1 matches 9 bases. V shed 0 bases, J shed 9 bases, and the junction held 6 bases outside the gene matches. This CDR3 contains 16 residues. Per the germline V gene, CDR1 is SGHTA and CDR2 is FQGNSA.

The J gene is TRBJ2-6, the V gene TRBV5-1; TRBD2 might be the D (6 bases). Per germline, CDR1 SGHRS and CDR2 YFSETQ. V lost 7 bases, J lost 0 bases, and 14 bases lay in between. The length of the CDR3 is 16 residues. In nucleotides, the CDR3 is TGCGCCAGCTCTATTAGCGGCAGCTCTGGGGCCAACGTCCTGACTTTC. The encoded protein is CASSISGSSGANVLTF.

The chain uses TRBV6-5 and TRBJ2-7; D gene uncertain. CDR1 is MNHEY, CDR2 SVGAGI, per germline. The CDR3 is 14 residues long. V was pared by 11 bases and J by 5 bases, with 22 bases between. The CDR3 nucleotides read TGTGCCCCCTTCCGCCGGCTAGTCAAGGACGAGCAGTACTTC. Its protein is CAPFRRLVKDEQYF.

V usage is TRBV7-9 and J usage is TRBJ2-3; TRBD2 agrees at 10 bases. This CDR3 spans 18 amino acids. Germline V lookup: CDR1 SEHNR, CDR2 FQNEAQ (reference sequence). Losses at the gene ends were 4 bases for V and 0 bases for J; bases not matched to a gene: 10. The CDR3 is CASSWTSGQVSSTDTQYF. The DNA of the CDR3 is TGTGCCAGCAGCTGGACTAGCGGACAAGTGTCTAGCACAGATACGCAGTATTTT.

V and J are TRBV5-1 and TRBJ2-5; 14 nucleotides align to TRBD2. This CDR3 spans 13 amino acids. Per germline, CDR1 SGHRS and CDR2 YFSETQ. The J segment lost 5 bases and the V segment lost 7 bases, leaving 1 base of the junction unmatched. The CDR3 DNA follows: TGCGCCAGCGGACTAGCGGGGGGTGAGACCCAGTACTTC. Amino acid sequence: CASGLAGGETQYF.

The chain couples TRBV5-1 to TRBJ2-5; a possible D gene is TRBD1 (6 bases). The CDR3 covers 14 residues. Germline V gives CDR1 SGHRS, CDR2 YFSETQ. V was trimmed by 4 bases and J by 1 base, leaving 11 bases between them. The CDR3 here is CASSTGTPQETQYF. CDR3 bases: TGCGCCAGCAGCACAGGGACCCCCCAAGAGACCCAGTACTTC.

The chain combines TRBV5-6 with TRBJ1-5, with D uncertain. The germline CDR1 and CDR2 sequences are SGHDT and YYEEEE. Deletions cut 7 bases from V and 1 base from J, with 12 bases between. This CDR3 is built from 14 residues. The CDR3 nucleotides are TGTGCCAGCGGGAGCTTGCAGAGCAATCAGCCCCAGCATTTT. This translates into CASGSLQSNQPQHF.

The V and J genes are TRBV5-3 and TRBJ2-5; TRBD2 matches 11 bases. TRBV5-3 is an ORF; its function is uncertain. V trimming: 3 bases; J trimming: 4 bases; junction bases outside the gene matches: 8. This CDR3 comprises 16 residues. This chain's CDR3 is CARSSVRLAGRETQYF. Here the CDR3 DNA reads TGTGCCAGAAGCTCAGTTCGACTAGCGGGAAGAGAGACCCAGTACTTC.

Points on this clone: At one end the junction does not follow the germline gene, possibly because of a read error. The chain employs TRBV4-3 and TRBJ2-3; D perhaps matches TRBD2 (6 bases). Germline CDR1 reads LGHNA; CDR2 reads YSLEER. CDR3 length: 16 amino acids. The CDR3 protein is CASSKDPGLPTDTQYF. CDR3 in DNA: TGCGCCAGCAGCAAAGACCCGGGACTTCCCACAGATACGCAGTATTTT.

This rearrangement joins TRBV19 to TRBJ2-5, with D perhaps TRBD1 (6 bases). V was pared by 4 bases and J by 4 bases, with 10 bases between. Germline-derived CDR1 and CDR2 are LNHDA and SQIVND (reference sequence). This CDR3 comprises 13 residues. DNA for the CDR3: TGTGCCAGTAGTAATCAGGGGAGAGAGACCCAGTACTTC. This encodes CASSNQGRETQYF.

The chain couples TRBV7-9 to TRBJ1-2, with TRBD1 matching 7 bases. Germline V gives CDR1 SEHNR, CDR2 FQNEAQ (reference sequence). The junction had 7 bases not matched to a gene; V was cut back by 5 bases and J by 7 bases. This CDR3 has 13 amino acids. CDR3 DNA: TGTGCCAGCAGCCTCTCTCGACAGGGTGGCTACACCTTC. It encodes CASSLSRQGGYTF.

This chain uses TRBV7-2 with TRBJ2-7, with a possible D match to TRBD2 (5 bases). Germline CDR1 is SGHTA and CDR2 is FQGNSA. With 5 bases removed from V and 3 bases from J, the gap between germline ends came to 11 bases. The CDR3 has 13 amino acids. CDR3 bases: TGTGCCAGCAGCCAGAGAGGAGGCTACGAGCAGTACTTC. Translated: CASSQRGGYEQYF.

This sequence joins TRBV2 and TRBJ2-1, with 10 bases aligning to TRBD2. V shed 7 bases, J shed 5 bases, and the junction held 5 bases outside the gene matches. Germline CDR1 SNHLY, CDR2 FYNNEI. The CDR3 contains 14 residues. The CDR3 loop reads CASKKRGGDNEQFF. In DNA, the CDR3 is TGTGCCAGCAAGAAGCGGGGGGGCGACAATGAGCAGTTCTTC. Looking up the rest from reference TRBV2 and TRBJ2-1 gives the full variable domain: EPEVTQTPSHQVTQMGQEVILRCVPISNHLYFYWYRQILGQKVEFLVSFYNNEISEKSEIFDDQFSVERPDGSNFTLKIRSTKLEDSAMYFCASKKRGGDNEQFFGPGTRLTVL.

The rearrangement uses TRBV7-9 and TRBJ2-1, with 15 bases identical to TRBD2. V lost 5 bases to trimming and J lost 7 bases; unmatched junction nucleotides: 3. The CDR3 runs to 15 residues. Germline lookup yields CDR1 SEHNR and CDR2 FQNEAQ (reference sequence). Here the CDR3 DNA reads TGTGCCAGCAGCGGACTAGCGGGGGGGCCAAATGAGCAGTTCTTC. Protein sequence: CASSGLAGGPNEQFF.

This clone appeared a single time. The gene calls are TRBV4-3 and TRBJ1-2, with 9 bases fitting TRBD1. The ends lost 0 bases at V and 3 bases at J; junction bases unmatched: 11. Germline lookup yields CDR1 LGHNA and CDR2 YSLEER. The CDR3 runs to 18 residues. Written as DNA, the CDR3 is TGCGCCAGCAGCCAAGAAGCACCGGGACAGGGTTGGGACTATGGCTACACCTTC. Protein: CASSQEAPGQGWDYGYTF.

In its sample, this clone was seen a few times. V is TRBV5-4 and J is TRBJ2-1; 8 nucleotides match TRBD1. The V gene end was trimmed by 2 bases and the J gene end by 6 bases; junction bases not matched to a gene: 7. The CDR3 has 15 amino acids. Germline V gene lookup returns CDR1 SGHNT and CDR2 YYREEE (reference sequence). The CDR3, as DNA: TGTGCCAGCAGCTTCCTGCGGACAGGGTCCAATGAGCAGTTCTTC. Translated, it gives CASSFLRTGSNEQFF.

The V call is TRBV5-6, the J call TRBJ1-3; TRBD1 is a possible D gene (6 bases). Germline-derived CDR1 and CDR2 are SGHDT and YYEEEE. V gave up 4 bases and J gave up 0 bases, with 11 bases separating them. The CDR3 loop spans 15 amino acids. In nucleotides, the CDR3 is TGTGCCAGCAGCCATAGGACAGTCTCTGGAAACACCATATATTTT. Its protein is CASSHRTVSGNTIYF.

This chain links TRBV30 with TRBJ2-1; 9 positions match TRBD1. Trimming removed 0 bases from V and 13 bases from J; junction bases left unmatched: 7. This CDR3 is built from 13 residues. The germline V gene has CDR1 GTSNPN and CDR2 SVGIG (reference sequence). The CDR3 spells CAWSVGGTGIQFF. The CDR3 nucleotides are TGTGCCTGGAGTGTAGGAGGGACAGGGATTCAGTTCTTC. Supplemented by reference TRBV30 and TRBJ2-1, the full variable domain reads SQTIHQWPATLVQPVGSPLSLECTVEGTSNPNLYWYRQAAGRGLQLLFYSVGIGQISSEVPQNLSASRPQDRQFILSSKKLLLSDSGFYLCAWSVGGTGIQFFGPGTRLTVL.

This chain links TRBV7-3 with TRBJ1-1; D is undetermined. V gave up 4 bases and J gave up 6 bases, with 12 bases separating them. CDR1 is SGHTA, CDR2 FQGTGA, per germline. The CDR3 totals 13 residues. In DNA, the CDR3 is TGTGCCAGCAGCTCTTCGGGAGGCGCTGAAGCTTTCTTT. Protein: CASSSSGGAEAFF.